What follows describes a single T cell receptor beta chain. Its specific antigen is unknown. No much larger clone is present one base from it, and per-base qualities are unavailable. Patients with a history of autoimmune disease or receiving systemic immunosuppression were excluded from the trial. In every dose cohort, peripheral blood was drawn for TCR sequencing at baseline, cycle 4 day 1, and cycle 7 day 1. Samples came from an open-label, multicenter, first-in-human phase I dose-escalation trial of ivuxolimab. Adults with locally advanced or metastatic melanoma, renal cell, hepatocellular, or head and neck squamous cell carcinoma were enrolled in the trial. Before TCR sequencing, CD4+ T cells and CD8+ T cells were sorted from peripheral blood as separate populations. The sample is drawn from a study of OX40 agonist ivuxolimab in advanced cancers. Context from the whole study: Ivuxolimab was a fully human IgG2 agonistic monoclonal antibody targeting the costimulatory receptor OX40 (CD134). Partial responses occurred in three dose-escalation patients: two with cutaneous melanoma and one with hepatocellular carcinoma. The paper describes the monotherapy dose-escalation part (N of about 47 patients) of the phase I trial of ivuxolimab. Among the approximately 50 dose-escalation patients, some 20 had hepatocellular carcinoma, 15 or so melanoma, 9 renal cell carcinoma and 9 head and neck cancer. In the dose-escalation cohort, over 65% of patients were male, and the mean age was approximately 55 years, with a range of roughly 23 to 85. Patients were allowed to have had prior anti-PD-1, anti-PD-L1 or anti-CTLA-4 therapy, and more than 35% of the dose-escalation patients had been treated with checkpoint inhibitors. Intravenous ivuxolimab was administered to patients every 2 weeks at six dose levels: 0.01, 0.1, 0.3, 1.5, 3 and 10 mg/kg. Peripheral TCRbeta sequencing was intended to test whether TCR sequence diversity was altered and clonal T-cell expansion was caused by ivuxolimab. Points the paper makes about the study in general: After ivuxolimab, CD8+ T cells had more expanded clones than CD4+ T cells on average. Low levels of normalized T-cell clonal expansion were also seen in some nonresponding patients. The antigen specificity of the peripheral T cells that underwent clonal expansion was not determined. At doses of 0.1 to 3.0 mg/kg, clonal expansion of both CD4+ and CD8+ T cells in blood was seen between baseline and week 6. Partial responders in the 0.1-3.0 mg/kg groups had among the lowest normalized peripheral clonal expansion, especially among CD8+ T cells.

Including cysteine and phenylalanine, the CDR3 has 13 amino acids. Just the 39-base CDR3 DNA is kept, in frame starting at base 1. In the germline V gene (reference sequence), CDR1 corresponds to SGHKS and CDR2 to YYEKEE. To sequence the TCRbeta CDR3 region, genomic DNA was isolated from the sorted cells. TCRbeta CDR3 regions were sequenced using the immunoSEQ Assay. The immuneACCESS repertoire file appears here via TCRdb, limited to in-frame rearrangements. These files lack a portion of the clones; in checked studies, under half of the deficit traces to unresolved V genes, and the cause of the others is not known. For this sample the table gives fewer than 65,000 clones, of which around 87% were detected only once. The top ten clonotypes cover 5% to 5.5% of the sample.

The TCR originated in an adult with an advanced solid tumor such as melanoma, head and neck, liver or kidney cancer. The sequencing used CD4+ or CD8+ T cells sorted from blood, collected in a trial of the OX40 agonist ivuxolimab. The chain links TRBV5-5 with TRBJ2-5, with the identity of the D gene unclear. The better agreement between TRBJ2-7 and the DNA end casts doubt on the J call. CDR3 region: CASSLADTYEQYF. Here is the DNA: TGTGCCAGCAGCTTGGCAGACACCTACGAGCAGTACTTC.